This T cell receptor (beta chain) emerged from a study of shared clonotypes between healthy human individuals. Study results and limitations: The study sampled only blood, and tissue repertoires likely differ. Deeper or shallower sequencing was expected to change how clonotypes are shared among donors.

The repertoire was sequenced with immunoSEQ multiplex PCR; TCRdb's copy has only in-frame clones and lacks some. The repertoire consists of around 2.5 million clones, with under 95% occurring once and the leading ten covering about 0.39%. Of note for this clone: Its antigen is not identified.

The donors, all of them Caucasian adults, lived in Nashville, Tennessee. The sequence derives from a man aged 18 to 30 in good health. Some clones in this sample may be carry-over from other donors' samples. The source material was naive CD4+ T cells from PBMCs. Indicated subset: CD45RA+ positively selected.

This CDR3 is CASSLKKGHPALRGYGYTF. The CDR3 DNA is TGTGCCAGCAGCCTCAAAAAGGGGCACCCGGCTCTGCGAGGCTATGGCTACACCTTC. This chain connects TRBV14 to TRBJ1-2, with a tentative D call TRBD1 (5 bases). CDR3 length: 19 amino acids. Trimming cost V 4 bases and J 4 bases, with 28 bases left between them. In germline, CDR1 is SGHDN, CDR2 FVKESK.